One sample yielded the 22 T cell receptor beta chains listed below, sequenced in a study of blood T cell repertoires in COVID-19. TCRdb's copy holds only in-frame clones and misses some; the assay was immunoSEQ multiplex PCR. This table has under 300,000 clones, over 80% appearing once. The sequencing input was PBMCs or T cells enriched from blood (not recorded which). These receptors were collected from a woman in her thirties or forties who had been exposed to COVID-19.

The V gene is TRBV25-1, the J gene TRBJ1-1, with a possible D match to TRBD1 (5 bases). Germline CDR1 MGHDK, CDR2 SYGVNS. Trimming cost V 2 bases and J 5 bases, with 9 bases left between them. There are 13 residues in the CDR3. In nucleotides, the CDR3 is TGTGCCAGCAGTGAAGACGGGGGGACTGAAGCTTTCTTT. This translates into CASSEDGGTEAFF.

The chain carries TRBV19 and TRBJ1-2; D gene uncertain. CDR3 size: 11 residues. Trimming pared 5 bases from V and 8 bases from J, leaving 9 bases between. Germline V CDR1 and CDR2: LNHDA, SQIVND (reference sequence). The CDR3 spells CASSPSRGYTF. DNA for the CDR3: TGTGCCAGTAGTCCGTCCAGGGGCTACACCTTC. Full variable domain (remainder filled in from reference TRBV19 and TRBJ1-2): DGGITQSPKYLFRKEGQNVTLSCEQNLNHDAMYWYRQDPGQGLRLIYYSQIVNDFQKGDIAEGYSVSREKKESFPLTVTSAQKNPTAFYLCASSPSRGYTFGSGTRLTVV.

The chain employs TRBV13 and TRBJ2-7, with 8 bases matching TRBD2. Trimming at V came to 5 bases and at J to 2 bases, leaving 2 bases not matched to a gene. CDR1 and CDR2 (germline): PRHDT, FYEKMQ (reference sequence). CDR3 length: 13 amino acids. CDR3 sequence: CASSVSGAYEQYV. Here the CDR3 DNA reads TGTGCCAGCAGCGTTAGCGGGGCCTACGAGCAGTACGTC.

The V call is TRBV6-5, the J call TRBJ1-5; the match to TRBD1 covers 8 bases. Trimming took 6 bases from V and 5 from J; bases not matched to a gene: 6. The CDR3 has 14 residues. Per the germline V gene, CDR1 is MNHEY and CDR2 is SVGAGI. This chain's CDR3 is CASRPRGRDQPQHF. The DNA for the CDR3 is TGTGCCAGCAGGCCCAGGGGGCGCGATCAGCCCCAGCATTTT.

This clone appeared a few times. V is TRBV7-3 and J is TRBJ1-6; 9 nucleotides line up with TRBD1. CDR1 SGHTA and CDR2 FQGTGA come from the germline V gene. This CDR3 is built from 14 residues. V shed 4 bases, J shed 9 bases, and the junction held 4 bases outside the gene matches. The CDR3: CASSSTGGGSPLHF. In nucleotides, the CDR3 is TGTGCCAGCAGCTCGACAGGGGGGGGTTCACCCCTCCACTTT.

This chain links TRBV10-3 with TRBJ1-3, with 8 bases identical to TRBD1. CDR1 ENHRY and CDR2 SYGVKD come from the germline V gene. CDR3 length: 11 amino acids. Trimming removed 6 bases from V and 9 bases from J; junction bases left unmatched: 1. DNA of the CDR3: TGTGCCATCAGGACAGGGGTCACCATATATTTT. It codes for CAIRTGVTIYF.

The rearrangement uses TRBV6-5 and TRBJ1-4; no clear D. The germline V gene encodes CDR1 MNHEY and CDR2 SVGAGI. CDR3 length equals 14 residues. Trimming took 0 bases from V and 5 from J, leaving 7 bases between them. The CDR3 DNA sequence: TGTGCCAGCAGTTACTCGTATAGAAATGAAAAACTGTTTTTT. It specifies CASSYSYRNEKLFF.

The chain couples TRBV12-3 or TRBV12-4 to TRBJ1-2; D uncertain. The CDR3 spans 12 residues. Trimming took off 3 bases at V and 7 bases at J, with 9 bases between the two ends. As DNA, the CDR3 is TGTGCCAGCAGTTTCTTGAGTGGTGGCTACACCTTC. This encodes CASSFLSGGYTF.

The rearrangement links TRBV9 to TRBJ2-5; 7 nucleotides match TRBD1. Trimming cost V 4 bases and J 7 bases; bases outside gene matches: 13. Germline CDR1 SGDLS, CDR2 YYNGEE. CDR3 length: 15 amino acids. The CDR3 coding sequence is TGTGCCAGCAGCCCCGAGCCAGGACAGGTCCCGACCCAGTACTTC. Protein: CASSPEPGQVPTQYF.

This chain uses TRBV5-6 with TRBJ1-5; 7 nucleotides align to TRBD1. This CDR3 comprises 16 residues. Germline V gene sequence: CDR1 SGHDT, CDR2 YYEEEE. After removal of 2 bases from V and 0 bases from J, the junction contained 5 bases not matched to a gene. CDR3 in DNA: TGTGCCAGCAGCTTCTTCAACAGGGGTAGCAATCAGCCCCAGCATTTT. Translated, it gives CASSFFNRGSNQPQHF.

Of note for this clone: At one end, the junction sequence differs from germline, possibly due to a read error. This chain connects TRBV5-1 to TRBJ1-2, with D perhaps matching TRBD1 (6 bases). The CDR3 consists of 17 residues. Germline CDR1 SGHRS, CDR2 YFSETQ. The CDR3 protein is CASSRGADQLTYYGYTF. CDR3 in DNA: TGTGCCAGCAGCCGGGGGGCGGATCAGTTAACCTACTATGGCTACACCTTC.

This sequence joins TRBV29-1 and TRBJ1-2, with TRBD1 identical over 8 bases. V dropped 0 bases and J dropped 0; count of bases not matched to a gene: 9. The CDR3 sequence is 17 residues long. Germline values: CDR1 SQVTM, CDR2 ANQGSEA. Here the CDR3 reads CSVEETGQVFSNYGYTF. The CDR3 DNA reads TGCAGCGTTGAAGAGACGGGACAGGTCTTCTCTAACTATGGCTACACCTTC.

This clone was picked up a small number of times. The J gene is TRBJ1-2, the V gene TRBV19; D is perhaps TRBD1 (5 bases). V lost 4 bases to trimming and J lost 5 bases, with 14 bases between them. The V gene's germline CDR1 is LNHDA and CDR2 SQIVND (reference sequence). The CDR3 covers 14 residues. In nucleotides, the CDR3 is TGTGCCAGTAGTAGAGACAGTACAATATATGGCTACACCTTC. It specifies CASSRDSTIYGYTF. Looking up the rest from reference TRBV19 and TRBJ1-2 gives the full variable domain: DGGITQSPKYLFRKEGQNVTLSCEQNLNHDAMYWYRQDPGQGLRLIYYSQIVNDFQKGDIAEGYSVSREKKESFPLTVTSAQKNPTAFYLCASSRDSTIYGYTFGSGTRLTVV.

This chain connects TRBV9 to TRBJ2-2; TRBD1 might be the D (5 bases). This CDR3 is built from 14 residues. Germline V lookup: CDR1 SGDLS, CDR2 YYNGEE. With 1 base removed from V and 7 bases from J, the gap between germline ends came to 11 bases. CDR3 loop: CASSVSPGIGELFF. The CDR3, as DNA: TGTGCCAGCAGCGTATCCCCAGGGATCGGGGAGCTGTTTTTT.

The chain employs TRBV28 and TRBJ2-1; 12 bases fit TRBD2. The germline CDR1 and CDR2 sequences are MDHEN and SYDVKM. The V segment lost 8 bases and the J segment 1 base; nucleotides outside the gene matches: 6. The CDR3 has 16 residues. CDR3 in amino acids: CASHGLAGGSYNEQFF. The CDR3 coding sequence is TGTGCCAGCCACGGGCTAGCGGGAGGGTCCTACAATGAGCAGTTCTTC.

The J gene is TRBJ2-3, the V gene TRBV19, with 8 bases identical to TRBD2. In germline, CDR1 is LNHDA, CDR2 SQIVND (reference sequence). CDR3 size: 15 residues. V lost 3 bases to trimming and J lost 5 bases; unmatched junction nucleotides: 7. CDR3 bases: TGTGCCAGTAGTATTGGGGGACTAGGCCTAGATACGCAGTATTTT. This sequence encodes CASSIGGLGLDTQYF.

The chain employs TRBV9 and TRBJ2-7, with 10 bases identical to TRBD1. The CDR3 length is 15 residues. The junction had 4 bases not matched to a gene; V was cut back by 2 bases and J by 2 bases. Germline lookup yields CDR1 SGDLS and CDR2 YYNGEE. CDR3 amino acids: CASSVGTGAPYEQYV. Written as DNA, the CDR3 is TGTGCCAGCAGCGTGGGGACAGGGGCTCCCTACGAGCAGTACGTC.

V is TRBV30 and J is TRBJ1-1; D perhaps matches TRBD1 (5 bases). This CDR3 is built from 14 residues. V was pared by 2 bases and J by 1 base, with 11 bases between. In germline, CDR1 is GTSNPN, CDR2 SVGIG (reference sequence). The CDR3 is CAWSRQWANTEAFF. CDR3 nucleotide sequence: TGTGCCTGGAGTAGACAGTGGGCGAACACTGAAGCTTTCTTT.

The chain combines TRBV7-2 with TRBJ2-2, with D possibly being TRBD2 (6 bases). V lost 6 bases and J lost 5, with 19 bases in between. CDR1 SGHTA and CDR2 FQGNSA come from the germline V gene. This CDR3 has 16 amino acids. The CDR3 region has the DNA TGTGCCAGCAGGAGCAGGCGCGGGACTTATACCGGGGAGCTGTTTTTT. As protein: CASRSRRGTYTGELFF.

The chain couples TRBV7-2 to TRBJ2-5, with unresolved D. This CDR3 contains 13 residues. Germline CDR1 reads SGHTA; CDR2 reads FQGNSA. With 4 bases removed from V and 4 bases from J, the gap between germline ends came to 10 bases. The CDR3 DNA sequence: TGTGCCAGCAGCTCTCCTGGGCGAGAGACCCAGTACTTC. Translation: CASSSPGRETQYF. The full variable domain, in which reference TRBV7-2 and TRBJ2-5 provide the parts outside the CDR3, is GAGVSQSPSNKVTEKGKDVELRCDPISGHTALYWYRQSLGQGLEFLIYFQGNSAPDKSGLPSDRFSAERTGGSVSTLTIQRTQQEDSAVYLCASSSPGRETQYFGPGTRLLVL.

The rearrangement links TRBV2 to TRBJ2-7; weak D call: TRBD2 (5 bases). The CDR3 extends over 13 amino acids. Germline CDR1 and CDR2: SNHLY and FYNNEI. V was cut by 4 bases and J by 3 bases, with 10 bases left in between. In DNA, the CDR3 is TGTGCCAGCAGTGGGACCGGAGGCTACGAGCAGTACGTC. This encodes CASSGTGGYEQYV.

This clone occurred a few times. This chain links TRBV3-1 (or the pseudogene TRBV3-2) with TRBJ1-3, with D perhaps matching TRBD1 (5 bases). There are 11 residues in the CDR3. V shed 8 bases and J shed 4 bases, with 6 bases lying between them. Germline CDR1 is LGHDT and CDR2 is YNNKEL (reference sequence). CDR3 coding DNA: TGTGCCAGCTCAGGGGGAAACACCATATATTTT. This encodes CASSGGNTIYF.